This T cell receptor beta chain was recovered during a study of identical twins. Study results and limitations: The analysis was cross-sectional rather than longitudinal within donors.

TCRdb re-derived calls from the 5' RACE reads in MiXCR, one entry per CDR3 protein. Found here are around 1.7 million distinct CDR3 sequences, around 33% of them singletons; the top ten hold about 0.25%. CDR1 KGHSH and CDR2 LQKENI come from the germline V gene. V was clipped by 3 bases and J by 2 bases, with 14 bases between them. The length of the CDR3 is 16 residues. This clonotype came up a few times. Antigen unknown. The source is a newborn girl in good health. The V gene is TRBV18, the J gene TRBJ2-1, with D possibly being TRBD1 (6 bases). Sequenced input: cord blood. The CDR3 here is CASSPSDRTAYNEQFF. CDR3 bases: TGTGCCAGCTCACCTAGTGACAGGACAGCCTACAATGAGCAGTTCTTC.